These 19 T cell receptor beta chains were sequenced from one sample in a study of blood T cell repertoires in COVID-19. The assay was immunoSEQ multiplex PCR, and TCRdb's table has in-frame clones only and misses some. The sample contains roughly 300,000 clones, over 75% of which appear only once. Sequenced sample: peripheral blood. The receptors stem from a human donor in a cohort sampled during active COVID-19.

The chain employs TRBV18 and TRBJ2-1; weak D call: TRBD1 (6 bases). The CDR3 is made up of 17 amino acids. Germline loops: CDR1 KGHSH, CDR2 LQKENI. Trimming stripped 6 bases from V and 8 bases from J, with 26 bases between. CDR3 DNA sequence: TGTGCCAGCTCCGTCGATATACCAACAACAGGGATCGATGAGCAGTTCTTC. It codes for CASSVDIPTTGIDEQFF. Full variable domain (outside the CDR3, taken from reference TRBV18 and TRBJ2-1): NAGVMQNPRHLVRRRGQEARLRCSPMKGHSHVYWYRQLPEEGLKFMVYLQKENIIDESGMPKERFSAEFPKEGPSILRIQQVVRGDSAAYFCASSVDIPTTGIDEQFFGPGTRLTVL.

The CDR3 DNA reads TGTGCCAGTTCTACAGAGAGGGCCCAGTACTTC. Translation gives CASSTERAQYF. The rearrangement links TRBV19 to TRBJ2-5, with TRBD2 as a possible D gene (5 bases). Germline-derived CDR1 and CDR2 are LNHDA and SQIVND (reference sequence). The length of the CDR3 is 11 residues. The V end lost 8 bases, the J end lost 9 bases, and 13 bases lay between the germline ends.

The rearrangement links TRBV4-2 to TRBJ2-2; a weak D match, TRBD2 (5 bases). Trimming removed 4 bases from V and 0 bases from J, with 12 bases in between. The CDR3 is 16 residues long. The germline gives CDR1 LGHNA, CDR2 YNFKEQ. The CDR3 loop reads CASSPRGSANTGELFF. CDR3 in DNA: TGTGCCAGCAGCCCCCGAGGGAGCGCGAACACCGGGGAGCTGTTTTTT.

V and J are TRBV6-2 or TRBV6-3 and TRBJ2-5; 9 nucleotides line up with TRBD2. Germline-derived CDR1 and CDR2 are MNHEY and SVGEGT. The CDR3 contains 16 residues. The ends lost 2 bases at V and 0 bases at J; junction bases unmatched: 4. CDR3 sequence (DNA): TGTGCCAGCAGTTACCTGCCTAGCGGGGACCAAGAGACCCAGTACTTC. The encoded protein is CASSYLPSGDQETQYF.

The chain is built from TRBV20-1 and TRBJ1-2; unclear D gene. CDR1 DFQATT and CDR2 SNEGSKA come from the germline V gene (reference sequence). This CDR3 contains 13 residues. Trimming removed 3 bases from V and 8 bases from J, with 16 bases in between. DNA for the CDR3: TGCAGTGCTAGTGCGGAGCCGTCGGGGGGCTACACCTTC. It is translated as CSASAEPSGGYTF.

This clone appeared a few times. The rearrangement joins TRBV18 to TRBJ1-5; possible D gene TRBD1, 5 bases. The CDR3 has 13 residues. V lost 5 bases and J lost 5, with 10 bases in between. The germline gives CDR1 KGHSH, CDR2 LQKENI. CDR3 DNA: TGTGCCAGCTCATATGGGGGGGATCAGCCCCAGCATTTT. It codes for CASSYGGDQPQHF. The entire variable domain, with the rest obtained from reference TRBV18 and TRBJ1-5, is as follows: NAGVMQNPRHLVRRRGQEARLRCSPMKGHSHVYWYRQLPEEGLKFMVYLQKENIIDESGMPKERFSAEFPKEGPSILRIQQVVRGDSAAYFCASSYGGDQPQHFGDGTRLSIL.

The genes are TRBV19 and TRBJ1-2, with D possibly TRBD1 on 5 matching bases. Trimming shortened V by 9 bases and J by 0 bases, and 17 bases separated the two germline ends. The CDR3 consists of 15 residues. Germline V gene lookup returns CDR1 LNHDA and CDR2 SQIVND (reference sequence). CDR3 DNA: TGTGCCAGCCAACCCCCAGGGCCGGCTAACTATGGCTACACCTTC. Protein sequence: CASQPPGPANYGYTF.

The J gene is TRBJ2-7, the V gene TRBV5-6; D is undetermined. Trimming removed 2 bases at V and 4 bases at J, with 13 bases between. The length of the CDR3 is 14 residues. The V gene's germline CDR1 is SGHDT and CDR2 YYEEEE. CDR3 in amino acids: CASSLPRRPYEQYF. The CDR3 bases are TGTGCCAGCAGCTTACCCCGGCGGCCTTACGAGCAGTACTTC.

This chain uses TRBV29-1 with TRBJ2-7; D possibly corresponds to TRBD2 (5 bases). There are 11 residues in the CDR3. CDR1 is SQVTM and CDR2 is ANQGSEA in the germline V gene. V was trimmed by 7 bases and J by 3 bases, leaving 10 bases between them. DNA of the CDR3: TGCAGCGCCTCCCGGGGCTACGAGCAGTACTTC. Its protein product is CSASRGYEQYF.

This clone was detected a few times. This rearrangement joins TRBV28 to TRBJ1-1, with 12 bases fitting TRBD1. There are 15 residues in the CDR3. Per germline, CDR1 MDHEN and CDR2 SYDVKM. The V and J ends lost 10 bases and 1 base, in that order; junction bases with no gene match: 7. CDR3 in amino acids: CAMSRDRGQNTEAFF. The CDR3 nucleotides are TGTGCCATGAGCCGGGACAGGGGGCAGAACACTGAAGCTTTCTTT.

This chain connects TRBV3-1 (or the pseudogene TRBV3-2) to TRBJ2-1; 9 bases align to TRBD1. The trim removed 1 base at V and 9 bases at J, leaving 10 bases unmatched. The length of the CDR3 is 16 residues. Germline V gene data show CDR1 as LGHDT and CDR2 as YNNKEL (reference sequence). CDR3 sequence (DNA): TGTGCCAGCAGCCAAGTGGGGGACAGGGCCTTTCGTGAGCAGTTCTTC. It is translated as CASSQVGDRAFREQFF.

J is TRBJ1-5 and V is TRBV30; D uncertain. The CDR3 covers 15 residues. The germline V gene has CDR1 GTSNPN and CDR2 SVGIG (reference sequence). The V and J ends lost 3 bases and 2 bases respectively, with 14 bases between them. For the CDR3, the DNA is TGTGCCTGGAGGGGCTCAAAATCCGGCAATCAGCCCCAGCATTTT. It translates to CAWRGSKSGNQPQHF.

The CDR3 sequence: CASSVLAGGRNEQFF. The CDR3 DNA reads TGTGCCAGCAGTGTACTAGCGGGAGGACGGAATGAGCAGTTCTTC. The chain carries TRBV7-7 and TRBJ2-1, with 12 bases fitting TRBD2. The CDR3 is 15 amino acids. The germline V gene has CDR1 SSHAT and CDR2 FNYEAQ (reference sequence). Trimming at V came to 6 bases and at J to 7 bases, leaving 7 bases not matched to a gene. The full variable domain, its missing parts supplied by reference TRBV7-7 and TRBJ2-1, is GAGVSQSPRYKVTKRGQDVTLRCDPISSHATLYWYQQALGQGPEFLTYFNYEAQPDKSGLPSDRFSAERPEGSISTLTIQRTEQRDSAMYRCASSVLAGGRNEQFFGPGTRLTVL.

Notes on this clone: Distinct nucleotide sequences in the sample also encode this CDR3. CDR3 in DNA: TGTGCCAGCAGCTTAGGACAGCGAGCTAACTATGGCTACACCTTC. It translates to CASSLGQRANYGYTF. V and J are TRBV5-8 and TRBJ1-2; D possibly corresponds to TRBD1 (6 bases). Trimming stripped 2 bases from V and 0 bases from J, with 11 bases between. The V gene's germline CDR1 is SGHTS and CDR2 YDEGEE. CDR3 length: 15 amino acids.

The chain joins TRBV6-5 to TRBJ1-5, with D possibly TRBD1 on 6 matching bases. CDR3 length: 15 residues. The V gene's germline CDR1 is MNHEY and CDR2 SVGAGI. V lost 6 bases to trimming and J lost 0 bases, with 12 bases between them. This CDR3 is CASSRTVNSNQPQHF. The CDR3 bases are TGTGCCAGCAGCCGGACAGTGAATAGCAATCAGCCCCAGCATTTT.

The chain carries TRBV12-1 and TRBJ2-7; no check of the table's D call, TRBD2, against the DNA was made. TRBV12-1 is flagged as a pseudogene. The length of the CDR3 is 19 residues. Here the CDR3 reads CASSLDPGMRTSPYYEQYF. The CDR3 DNA reads TGTGCCAGCAGCCTTGATCCCGGGATGCGGACTAGTCCGTACTACGAGCAGTACTTC.

The sample holds a few counts of this clone. The rearrangement joins TRBV5-4 to TRBJ2-1; D call uncertain. The germline CDR1 and CDR2 sequences are SGHNT and YYREEE (reference sequence). This CDR3 comprises 14 residues. Trimming took 1 base from V and 6 from J, leaving 11 bases between them. The CDR3 loop is CASSLQQLSNEQFF. CDR3 DNA sequence: TGTGCCAGCAGCTTGCAACAGCTCAGCAATGAGCAGTTCTTC.

The chain joins TRBV20-1 to TRBJ2-1; 13 bases are a match to TRBD2. The germline CDR1 and CDR2 sequences are DFQATT and SNEGSKA (reference sequence). The CDR3 is made up of 15 amino acids. Trimming removed 5 bases from V and 2 bases from J; junction bases left unmatched: 3. CDR3 nucleotides: TGCAGTGCTCGTGGACTAGCGGGAGCCTACAATGAGCAGTTCTTC. It yields the protein CSARGLAGAYNEQFF.

The chain couples TRBV18 to TRBJ2-2; weak D call: TRBD1 (7 bases). This CDR3 has 15 amino acids. Per the germline V gene, CDR1 is KGHSH and CDR2 is LQKENI. The ends were cut back, 4 bases at V and 4 bases at J, with 13 bases in the middle. The CDR3 region has the DNA TGTGCCAGCTCACGCGGGACAGAAATCACCGGGGAGCTGTTTTTT. Translation gives CASSRGTEITGELFF. Full variable domain (missing parts from reference TRBV18 and TRBJ2-2): NAGVMQNPRHLVRRRGQEARLRCSPMKGHSHVYWYRQLPEEGLKFMVYLQKENIIDESGMPKERFSAEFPKEGPSILRIQQVVRGDSAAYFCASSRGTEITGELFFGEGSRLTVL.